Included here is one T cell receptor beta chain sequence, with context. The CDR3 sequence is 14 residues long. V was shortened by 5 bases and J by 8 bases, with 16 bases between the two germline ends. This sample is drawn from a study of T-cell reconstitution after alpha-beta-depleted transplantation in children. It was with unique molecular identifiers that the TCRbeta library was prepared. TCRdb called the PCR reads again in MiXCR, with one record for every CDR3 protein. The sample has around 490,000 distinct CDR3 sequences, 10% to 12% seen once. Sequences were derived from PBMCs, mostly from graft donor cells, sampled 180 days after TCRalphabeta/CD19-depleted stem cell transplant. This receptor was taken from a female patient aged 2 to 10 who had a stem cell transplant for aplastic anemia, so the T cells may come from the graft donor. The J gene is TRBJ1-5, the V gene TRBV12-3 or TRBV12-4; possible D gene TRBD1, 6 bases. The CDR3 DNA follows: TGTGCCAGCAGTGGAACAGGGAAAGAGAAGCCCCAGCATTTT. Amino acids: CASSGTGKEKPQHF.